This T cell receptor beta chain was identified in a study of lymphopenia after photon versus proton radiotherapy. As regards this clone: What it recognizes is unknown.

Study observations and caveats: After lymphocyte nadir, photon-treated repertoires showed oligoclonal expansion, especially CD8+ Temra.

Using immunoSEQ multiplex PCR, the repertoire was profiled, and TCRdb retains in-frame clones only, with some absent. This table has 30,000 to 40,000 clones, over 70% appearing once. The source of this sequence is a woman in her sixties or seventies with pancreatic cancer. Sample: peripheral blood, taken from a patient treated with proton-based radiotherapy.

The CDR3 DNA is TGTGCCAGCAGCCCCGATGGTGCCCCTGAGCAGTTCTTC. Translation gives CASSPDGAPEQFF. V usage is TRBV7-3 and J usage is TRBJ2-1; D ambiguous. Germline CDR1 SGHTA, CDR2 FQGTGA. V lost 5 bases, J lost 9 bases, and 14 bases lay in between. The length of the CDR3 is 13 residues.